This T cell receptor (beta chain) was recovered during a study of identical twins. Study-wide findings and caveats: When twins shared out-of-frame alpha sequences, those sequences had excess low generation probability.

The CDR3 is 15 residues long. Trimming shortened V by 6 bases and J by 2 bases, and 11 bases separated the two germline ends. CDR1 and CDR2 from the germline V gene are SEHNR and FQNEAQ (reference sequence). Concerning this clonotype itself: Its target is unknown. A much larger clone lies one base from this, so it may be a read error.

Template switching created a universal primer site, and the cDNA included unique molecular identifiers. TCRdb independently ran MiXCR on the 5' RACE reads; one entry per CDR3 protein. The table includes over 600,000 distinct CDR3 sequences, 21% detected once. These data were likewise used in another study, on T cells expressing NK-cell markers. In that study: Obtained from sorted CD3+CD56+NKG2C+, CD3+CD56+NKG2C- and CD3+CD56-NKG2C+ T cells were the TCR beta repertoires.

The material sequenced was PBMCs. The chain couples TRBV7-9 to TRBJ2-6; TRBD1 might be the D (6 bases). The receptor was isolated from a woman in her late teens or twenties in good health. CDR3: CASRPQGTGANVLTF. The CDR3 nucleotides are TGTGCCAGCAGACCTCAGGGGACTGGGGCCAACGTCCTGACTTTC.